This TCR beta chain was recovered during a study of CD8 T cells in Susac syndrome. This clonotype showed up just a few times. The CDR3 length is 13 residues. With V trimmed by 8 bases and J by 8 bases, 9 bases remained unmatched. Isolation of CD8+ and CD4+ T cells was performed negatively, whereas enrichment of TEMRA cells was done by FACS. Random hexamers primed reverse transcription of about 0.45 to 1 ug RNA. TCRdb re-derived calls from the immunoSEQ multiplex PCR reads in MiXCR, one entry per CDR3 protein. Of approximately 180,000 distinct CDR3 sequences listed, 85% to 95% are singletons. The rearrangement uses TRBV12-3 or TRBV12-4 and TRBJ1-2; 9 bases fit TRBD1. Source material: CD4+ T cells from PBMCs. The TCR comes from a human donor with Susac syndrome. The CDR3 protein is CASSWDRVDGYTF. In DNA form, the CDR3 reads TGTGCCAGCTCTTGGGACAGGGTAGACGGCTACACCTTC.